This T cell receptor (beta chain) was identified in a study of breast tumors, draining lymph nodes, adjacent tissues. Study results and caveats: That most tumor T cells come from lymph nodes remained unproven. Tumor repertoires ranked between lymph nodes and nontumor tissue in diversity, with V and J gene preferences.

This clonotype was counted ten times or more. Its antigen is unidentified. Trimming took off 0 bases at V and 7 bases at J, with 16 bases between the two ends. Germline V CDR1 and CDR2: SGHTA, FQGNSA. The CDR3 extends over 17 amino acids. TCRdb fed the multiplex PCR reads into MiXCR, producing one record per CDR3 protein. Of roughly 220,000 distinct CDR3 sequences in the sample, under 40% were seen once. The lymph nodes were axillary draining lymph nodes from breast cancer patients. The receptor was isolated from a female donor with breast cancer. Some clones in this sample may be carry-over from other donors' samples. The chain is built from TRBV7-2 and TRBJ1-6, with D possibly matching TRBD1 (5 bases). The sample taken for sequencing was axillary lymph node tissue. CDR3 in amino acids: CASSLASGGTTNSPLHF. The CDR3 DNA reads TGTGCCAGCAGCTTAGCGTCTGGGGGTACTACCAATTCACCCCTCCACTTT.